The 20 T cell receptor beta chains below were found in one sample sequenced in a study of T cell responses to AZD1222 COVID-19 vaccine. Some clones are missing from TCRdb's copy, which holds only in-frame ones; the method was immunoSEQ multiplex PCR. Of approximately 80,000 clones listed, 90% are singletons. Sample: peripheral blood, taken 28 days after the second AZD1222 dose. Receptor source: an adult who received the AZD1222 COVID-19 vaccine.

CDR3 DNA sequence: TGTGCCAGCAGGTCCGGGCCCACTGAAGCTTTCTTT. Amino acid sequence: CASRSGPTEAFF. The chain links TRBV7-9 to TRBJ1-1; D unresolved. Germline-derived CDR1 and CDR2 are SEHNR and FQNEAQ (reference sequence). The ends were cut back, 6 bases at V and 4 bases at J, with 9 bases in the middle. CDR3 length equals 12 residues.

The sample holds one count of this clone. This sequence joins TRBV19 and TRBJ1-4; no reliable D call. The CDR3 consists of 13 residues. Between the trimmed V and J ends, which lost 7 bases and 7 bases, there was a span of 13 bases. From germline, CDR1 is LNHDA and CDR2 SQIVND (reference sequence). As DNA, the CDR3 is TGTGCCAGTAATGAGCGGCGATCTGAAAAACTGTTTTTT. This sequence encodes CASNERRSEKLFF.

This chain uses TRBV2 with TRBJ2-1; D might be TRBD1 (5 bases). Trimming removed 6 bases from V and 8 bases from J, with 8 bases in between. CDR3 length: 11 amino acids. Germline V gene sequence: CDR1 SNHLY, CDR2 FYNNEI. The CDR3 sequence is CASRGVDEQFF. In DNA, the CDR3 is TGTGCCAGCAGAGGGGTAGATGAGCAGTTCTTC.

The V call is TRBV27, the J call TRBJ2-1; the D is unclear. V was trimmed by 4 bases and J by 8 bases, leaving 15 bases between them. Germline CDR1 and CDR2: MNHEY and SMNVEV (reference sequence). This CDR3 is built from 14 residues. DNA of the CDR3: TGTGCCAGCAGTTCATATCCCACGGTCGATGAGCAGTTCTTC. This encodes CASSSYPTVDEQFF.

The rearrangement joins TRBV7-6 to TRBJ1-4; D unclear. The germline V gene has CDR1 SGHVS and CDR2 FNYEAQ. Between the trimmed V and J ends, which lost 1 base and 6 bases, there was a span of 12 bases. CDR3 length: 15 amino acids. The CDR3 DNA sequence: TGTGCCAGCAGCTTAGGTGGGAGTACGTATGAAAAACTGTTTTTT. It encodes CASSLGGSTYEKLFF.

The chain combines TRBV7-3 with TRBJ2-1; tentatively, D is TRBD2 (5 bases). Looked up from germline, CDR1 is SGHTA and CDR2 is FQGTGA. The V gene lost 2 bases and the J gene lost 15 bases, with 17 bases spanning the gap. This CDR3 spans 13 amino acids. The DNA for the CDR3 is TGTGCCAGCAGCTTATCCTTAGACGAGGGCTGGTTCTTC. This translates into CASSLSLDEGWFF.

V and J are TRBV11-2 and TRBJ1-1; a possible D gene is TRBD1 (5 bases). V lost 1 base and J lost 3, with 15 bases in between. Germline CDR1 reads SGHAT; CDR2 reads FQNNGV. The CDR3 is made up of 16 amino acids. This chain's CDR3 is CASSLAQGGAYTEAFF. The CDR3 bases are TGTGCCAGCAGCTTAGCGCAGGGAGGAGCGTACACTGAAGCTTTCTTT.

The chain joins TRBV2 to TRBJ1-5; D is undetermined. The length of the CDR3 is 13 residues. The germline CDR1 and CDR2 sequences are SNHLY and FYNNEI. V was shortened by 8 bases and J by 0 bases, with 8 bases between the two germline ends. The CDR3 DNA is TGTGCCAGCGCTTGGGATAGCAATCAGCCCCAGCATTTT. It codes for CASAWDSNQPQHF.

The chain is built from TRBV30 and TRBJ1-5; a weak D match, TRBD1 (5 bases). CDR1 is GTSNPN, CDR2 SVGIG, per germline (reference sequence). The CDR3 is 15 amino acids. The V and J ends lost 0 bases and 0 bases respectively, with 9 bases between them. This CDR3 is CAWSVGDYSNQPQHF. CDR3 DNA: TGTGCCTGGAGTGTAGGGGATTATAGCAATCAGCCCCAGCATTTT.

The chain recombines TRBV24-1 with TRBJ2-3; D gene unclear. The CDR3 contains 15 residues. The V end was cut by 4 bases, the J end by 3 bases, with 13 bases between. Looked up from germline, CDR1 is KGHDR and CDR2 is SFDVKD. As DNA, the CDR3 is TGTGCCACCAGTGACGGACCCTTGGGTACAGATACGCAGTATTTT. This codes for CATSDGPLGTDTQYF.

This chain links TRBV7-6 with TRBJ2-1; D might be TRBD1 (6 bases). V was shortened by 1 base and J by 8 bases, with 9 bases between the two germline ends. CDR3 length equals 13 residues. From germline, CDR1 is SGHVS and CDR2 FNYEAQ. This CDR3 is CASSLGGPDEQFF. In DNA, the CDR3 is TGTGCCAGCAGCTTAGGGGGGCCGGATGAGCAGTTCTTC.

This sequence joins TRBV5-1 and TRBJ1-6; the match to TRBD1 covers 9 bases. Germline assignment: CDR1 SGHRS and CDR2 YFSETQ. The CDR3 is 15 residues long. V was pared by 0 bases and J by 7 bases, with 2 bases of the junction left unmatched. The CDR3 region is CASSLGDRENSPLHF. DNA for the CDR3: TGCGCCAGCAGCTTGGGGGACAGGGAAAATTCACCCCTCCACTTT.

The chain carries TRBV7-9 and TRBJ2-1; 9 bases agree with TRBD2. Per germline, CDR1 SEHNR and CDR2 FQNEAQ (reference sequence). This CDR3 comprises 17 residues. Germline trimming cut 5 bases from V and 6 bases from J; bases unmatched to any gene: 14. CDR3 nucleotides: TGTGCCAGCAGCCCACCGAGCGGGCGGGAGGGGGGCAATGAGCAGTTCTTC. As protein: CASSPPSGREGGNEQFF.

V usage is TRBV19 and J usage is TRBJ2-1; D gene unclear. Germline V gene lookup returns CDR1 LNHDA and CDR2 SQIVND (reference sequence). V was shortened by 3 bases and J by 0 bases, with 12 bases between the two germline ends. The CDR3 is 16 residues long. The CDR3 loop is CASSIPSASSYNEQFF. The CDR3 DNA sequence: TGTGCCAGTAGTATCCCCAGCGCGAGCTCCTACAATGAGCAGTTCTTC.

This chain joins TRBV5-6 and TRBJ1-1, with TRBD1 matching 8 bases. Per the germline V gene, CDR1 is SGHDT and CDR2 is YYEEEE. Trimming cost V 1 base and J 1 base; bases outside gene matches: 12. This CDR3 spans 18 amino acids. This chain's CDR3 is CASSLPLFRQGPNTEAFF. The CDR3 DNA is TGTGCCAGCAGCTTGCCCCTATTTAGACAGGGGCCGAACACTGAAGCTTTCTTT.

V gene TRBV7-9 combines with J gene TRBJ2-2; possibly TRBD1 or TRBD2 for D (5 bases each). With 5 bases removed from V and 2 bases from J, the gap between germline ends came to 24 bases. The CDR3 consists of 19 residues. Germline loops: CDR1 SEHNR, CDR2 FQNEAQ (reference sequence). The CDR3 is CASSLYVGAGWANTGELFF. CDR3 DNA: TGTGCCAGCAGCCTCTACGTCGGGGCAGGGTGGGCTAACACCGGGGAGCTGTTTTTT.

Concerning this clone: The sample carries other DNA sequences with the same CDR3. This chain connects TRBV6-5 to TRBJ1-5; TRBD1 matches at 7 bases. Germline V gene data show CDR1 as MNHEY and CDR2 as SVGAGI. The length of the CDR3 is 13 residues. The V segment lost 6 bases and the J segment 5 bases; nucleotides outside the gene matches: 4. The DNA for the CDR3 is TGTGCCAGCAGCCGGGACAGAGATCAGCCCCAGCATTTT. The encoded protein is CASSRDRDQPQHF.

The chain recombines TRBV2 with TRBJ1-1, with D maybe TRBD1 (6 bases). Trimming removed 8 bases from V and 3 bases from J, with 19 bases in between. This CDR3 comprises 15 residues. Germline values: CDR1 SNHLY, CDR2 FYNNEI. The CDR3 protein is CASGRSNRADTEAFF. The CDR3 bases are TGTGCCAGCGGACGGAGTAACAGGGCCGACACTGAAGCTTTCTTT.

This clone has a single count. The chain combines TRBV11-3 with TRBJ1-2; D is perhaps TRBD1 (5 bases). The V gene's germline CDR1 is SGHNT and CDR2 YENEEA. Trimming shortened V by 1 base and J by 2 bases, and 11 bases separated the two germline ends. The CDR3 has 15 residues. CDR3 region: CASSLVVGRNYGYTF. The CDR3 nucleotides are TGTGCCAGCAGCTTAGTGGTGGGGCGAAACTATGGCTACACCTTC.

The V and J genes are TRBV18 and TRBJ1-5; no definite D call. V gave up 4 bases and J gave up 4 bases, with 14 bases separating them. The CDR3 contains 15 residues. Germline lookup yields CDR1 KGHSH and CDR2 LQKENI. Here the CDR3 reads CASSQGRDLNQPQHF. As DNA, the CDR3 is TGTGCCAGCTCACAGGGTAGGGATCTGAATCAGCCCCAGCATTTT.